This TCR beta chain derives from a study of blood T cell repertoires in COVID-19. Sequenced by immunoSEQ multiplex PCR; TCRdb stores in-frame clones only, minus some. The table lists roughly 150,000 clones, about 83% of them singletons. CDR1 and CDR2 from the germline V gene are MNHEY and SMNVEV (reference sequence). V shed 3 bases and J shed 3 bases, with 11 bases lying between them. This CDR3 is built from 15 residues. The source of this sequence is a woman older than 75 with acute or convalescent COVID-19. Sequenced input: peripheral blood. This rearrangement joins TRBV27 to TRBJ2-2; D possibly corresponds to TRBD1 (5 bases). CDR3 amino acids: CASSLRQGHTGELFF. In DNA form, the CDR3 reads TGTGCCAGCAGTTTGAGGCAGGGCCACACCGGGGAGCTGTTTTTT.